This TCR beta chain stems from a study of OX40 agonist ivuxolimab in advanced cancers. Looking at the study overall: Those enrolled were 82.7% male, with a mean age of 60 years and ages from roughly 20 to 85.

Study results and limitations: Partial responders at 0.1-3.0 mg/kg had among the lowest clonal expansion. CD8+ T cells were the subset that, on average, had more expanded clones than CD4+.

Data came from immunoSEQ multiplex PCR; TCRdb stores just in-frame clones and leaves some out. The sample lists just over 90,000 clones, around 94% occurring once. The CDR3 spans 15 residues. Trimming removed 0 bases from V and 4 bases from J, with 12 bases in between. Germline assignment: CDR1 MGHRA and CDR2 YSYEKL. Details on this clone: What it recognizes is unknown.

This rearrangement joins TRBV4-1 to TRBJ1-2; D is unclear. This material consisted of CD4+ or CD8+ T cells sorted from blood, taken in a trial of the OX40 agonist ivuxolimab. The TCR sequence derives from an adult with an advanced solid tumor such as melanoma, head and neck, liver or kidney cancer. The CDR3 DNA sequence: TGCGCCAGCAGCCAAGAGCCCCAGAACAGCTATGGCTACACCTTC. This codes for CASSQEPQNSYGYTF.